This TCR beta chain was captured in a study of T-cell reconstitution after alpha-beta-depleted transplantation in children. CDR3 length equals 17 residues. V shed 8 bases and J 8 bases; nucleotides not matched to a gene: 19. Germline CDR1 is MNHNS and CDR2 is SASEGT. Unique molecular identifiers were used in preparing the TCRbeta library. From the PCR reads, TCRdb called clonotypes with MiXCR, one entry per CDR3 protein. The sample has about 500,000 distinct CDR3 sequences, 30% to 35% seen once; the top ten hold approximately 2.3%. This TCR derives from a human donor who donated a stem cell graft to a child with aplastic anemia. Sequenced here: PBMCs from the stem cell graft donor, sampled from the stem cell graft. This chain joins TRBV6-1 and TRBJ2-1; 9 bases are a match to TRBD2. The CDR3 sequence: CASGAEVAGVRNHEQFF. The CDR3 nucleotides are TGTGCCAGCGGGGCCGAGGTAGCGGGAGTACGTAACCATGAGCAGTTCTTC.